This TCR beta chain was sequenced in a study of shared clonotypes between healthy human individuals. Study-wide context: CD8 memory received one plate per donor, CD8 naive two, CD4 memory three and CD4 naive three.

The CDR3 extends over 11 amino acids. Germline V lookup: CDR1 MDHEN, CDR2 SYDVKM. Trimming took 3 bases from V and 8 from J, leaving 5 bases between them. Study outcomes and limitations: Between a few donors, naive CD4 clonotypes were shared at a level of about 5%. Generation probabilities of non-shared clonotypes were lower (relative to those shared by all four donors). Few donors restricted represented genetic and exposure-history diversity.

Remarks on this clone: The antigen remains unidentified.

Clones were sequenced by immunoSEQ multiplex PCR, and TCRdb holds only the in-frame ones, with some missing. This sample has about 2.1 million clones, with 85% to 95% found just once. Only CD45RO-negative cells positively selected for CCR7 counted as naive CD8 cells, so terminally differentiated effector memory CD45RA+ cells were excluded. This receptor was taken from a man aged 18 to 29 in good health. Some clones in this sample may be carry-over from other donors' samples. Sequenced material: naive CD8+ T cells from PBMCs. The V gene is TRBV28, the J gene TRBJ2-1; no firm D call. CDR3 sequence (DNA): TGTGCCAGCAGTTTCTCTGATGAGCAGTTCTTC. The encoded protein is CASSFSDEQFF.